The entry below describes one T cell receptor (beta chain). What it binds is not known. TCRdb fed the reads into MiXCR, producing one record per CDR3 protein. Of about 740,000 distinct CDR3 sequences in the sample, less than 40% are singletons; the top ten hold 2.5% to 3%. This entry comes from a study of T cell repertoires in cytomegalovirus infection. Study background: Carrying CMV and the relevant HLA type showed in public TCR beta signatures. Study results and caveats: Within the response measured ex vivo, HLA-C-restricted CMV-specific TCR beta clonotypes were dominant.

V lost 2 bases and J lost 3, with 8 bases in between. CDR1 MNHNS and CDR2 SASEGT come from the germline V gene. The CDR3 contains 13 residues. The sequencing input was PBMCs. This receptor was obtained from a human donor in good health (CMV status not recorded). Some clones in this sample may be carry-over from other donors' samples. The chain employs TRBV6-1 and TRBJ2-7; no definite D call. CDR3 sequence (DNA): TGTGCCAGCAGTGAACTGGGGAACTACGAGCAGTACTTC. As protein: CASSELGNYEQYF.